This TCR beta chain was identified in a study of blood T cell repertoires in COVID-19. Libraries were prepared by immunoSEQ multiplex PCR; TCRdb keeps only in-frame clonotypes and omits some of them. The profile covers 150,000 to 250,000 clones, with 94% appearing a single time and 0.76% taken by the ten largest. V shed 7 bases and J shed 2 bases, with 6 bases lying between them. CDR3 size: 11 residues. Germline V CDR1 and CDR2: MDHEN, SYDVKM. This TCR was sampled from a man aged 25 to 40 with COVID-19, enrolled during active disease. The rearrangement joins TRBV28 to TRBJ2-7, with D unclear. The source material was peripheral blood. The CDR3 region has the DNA TGTGCCAGCAAGAGCCCCTACGAGCAGTACTTC. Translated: CASKSPYEQYF.